The source of this T cell receptor (beta chain) is a study of response to subunit inactivated influenza vaccine. Trimming pared 4 bases from V and 7 bases from J, leaving 15 bases between. The CDR3 contains 14 residues. Germline assignment: CDR1 SGHDT and CDR2 YYEEEE. TCRdb re-called the RT-PCR reads with MiXCR, one entry per CDR3 protein. The sample holds some 850,000 distinct CDR3 sequences, 18% seen once. In its sample, this clonotype was seen a few times. The chain joins TRBV5-6 to TRBJ1-5; D unresolved. This sequence was found in a man between 50 and 59 years old who received an inactivated influenza vaccine. Sequencing was performed on PBMCs from blood, taken 4 to 6 days after vaccination. The CDR3 sequence is CASSRGLVFQPQHF. The CDR3 DNA is TGTGCCAGCAGCAGAGGGTTGGTCTTCCAGCCCCAGCATTTT.